The 16 T cell receptor beta chains below come from one sample, sequenced in a study of post-analysis software for immune sequencing data. For these TCRs, the target antigens are not known. The TCR beta cDNA libraries carried unique molecular identifiers. MiXCR, run by TCRdb on the PCR reads, gives a single entry per CDR3 protein. This sample has hundreds of thousands of distinct CDR3 sequences, with roughly 27% found just once. Study-wide points: Four or five TRBV segments were significantly more frequent in patients than in controls. TRBV5-6, TRBV5-1 and TRBV20-1 were among these segments.

Sequenced sample: blood. Receptors were obtained from a girl under 18 with multiple sclerosis.

This chain links TRBV5-6 with TRBJ2-5, with 7 bases that match TRBD1. This CDR3 has 14 residues. V gave up 1 base and J gave up 4 bases; unmatched junction bases: 4. CDR1 and CDR2 from the germline V gene are SGHDT and YYEEEE. CDR3 DNA sequence: TGTGCCAGCAGCTTGAGAGGGGGCCCAGAGACCCAGTACTTC. Translating it yields CASSLRGGPETQYF.

There are a few counts of this clonotype. The CDR3 DNA reads TGTGCCAGCAGCTTATTCGGGGATCGGGACAATGAGCAGTTCTTC. Amino acids: CASSLFGDRDNEQFF. V and J are TRBV7-8 and TRBJ2-1; D is possibly TRBD2 (5 bases). Between the trimmed V and J ends, which lost 2 bases and 5 bases, there was a span of 13 bases. Germline lookup yields CDR1 SGHVS and CDR2 FQNEAQ. This CDR3 comprises 15 residues.

V and J are TRBV6-5 and TRBJ2-3; 9 bases line up with TRBD2. Losses at the gene ends were 6 bases for V and 3 bases for J; bases not matched to a gene: 7. Germline assignment: CDR1 MNHEY and CDR2 SVGAGI. This CDR3 comprises 15 residues. The DNA of the CDR3 is TGTGCCAGCAGCCACAGGGCGGGAGGGACAGATACGCAGTATTTT. Translating it yields CASSHRAGGTDTQYF.

This clonotype was picked up a small number of times. The chain recombines TRBV7-8 with TRBJ2-7, with 7 bases fitting TRBD2. CDR1 is SGHVS and CDR2 is FQNEAQ in the germline V gene. The CDR3 length is 14 residues. With 1 base clipped from V and 5 bases from J, the junction kept 5 bases outside the gene matches. The chain's CDR3 is CASSLGGAGDEQYF. CDR3 sequence (DNA): TGTGCCAGCAGCTTAGGTGGGGCGGGGGACGAGCAGTACTTC.

V and J are TRBV5-1 and TRBJ2-7, with 8 bases aligning to TRBD1. The CDR3 has 14 amino acids. V shed 0 bases and J 4 bases; nucleotides not matched to a gene: 3. Germline loops: CDR1 SGHRS, CDR2 YFSETQ. The CDR3 bases are TGCGCCAGCAGCTTGGAGACAGGGGATTACGAGCAGTACTTC. Translation gives CASSLETGDYEQYF.

The table lists this clonotype with a few counts. The chain links TRBV5-1 to TRBJ2-6; the D gene is possibly TRBD2 (6 bases). Germline V gene lookup returns CDR1 SGHRS and CDR2 YFSETQ. The CDR3 spans 16 residues. Trimming cost V 4 bases and J 4 bases, with 15 bases left between them. CDR3 in DNA: TGCGCCAGCAGCCTTATTCCGGGGGTGGGGGCCAACGTCCTGACTTTC. Its translation: CASSLIPGVGANVLTF.

This clonotype was seen only once. The chain is built from TRBV20-1 and TRBJ1-1; D is unclear. CDR1 and CDR2 from the germline V gene are DFQATT and SNEGSKA (reference sequence). CDR3 length: 12 residues. The CDR3: CSTGTNDPEAFF. The CDR3 nucleotides are TGCAGCACGGGAACCAACGACCCTGAAGCTTTCTTT.

This chain uses TRBV7-2 with TRBJ2-7, with 9 bases lining up with TRBD1. The CDR3 is 15 amino acids. Trimming at V came to 5 bases and at J to 3 bases, leaving 8 bases not matched to a gene. CDR1 is SGHTA, CDR2 FQGNSA, per germline. This chain's CDR3 is CASSPGTGLRYEQYF. The CDR3 DNA reads TGTGCCAGCAGCCCGGGGACAGGGTTGCGCTACGAGCAGTACTTC. The complete variable domain, with remaining parts taken from reference TRBV7-2 and TRBJ2-7, reads GAGVSQSPSNKVTEKGKDVELRCDPISGHTALYWYRQSLGQGLEFLIYFQGNSAPDKSGLPSDRFSAERTGGSVSTLTIQRTQQEDSAVYLCASSPGTGLRYEQYFGPGTRLTVT.

This clonotype was seen only a few times. CDR3 region: CSVEAFGTGGTDTQYF. In DNA form, the CDR3 reads TGCAGCGTTGAGGCCTTCGGGACAGGGGGGACAGATACGCAGTATTTT. V is TRBV29-1 and J is TRBJ2-3, with 11 bases fitting TRBD1. Germline V gives CDR1 SQVTM, CDR2 ANQGSEA. CDR3 length: 16 amino acids. The J segment lost 3 bases and the V segment lost 3 bases, leaving 8 bases of the junction unmatched.

To note about this clonotype: This clone may be a read error of a much larger clone one base away. The chain links TRBV7-2 to TRBJ2-5, with D hard to call. Germline V gene sequence: CDR1 SGHTA, CDR2 FQGNSA. Between the trimmed V and J ends, which lost 2 bases and 1 base, there was a span of 5 bases. This CDR3 has 13 amino acids. The DNA of the CDR3 is TGTGCCAGCAGCTTAAATTGCCAAGAGACCCAGTACTTC. It codes for CASSLNCQETQYF.

The V gene is TRBV6-2 or TRBV6-3, the J gene TRBJ2-3; D remains unclear. Trimming shortened V by 7 bases and J by 6 bases, and 23 bases separated the two germline ends. This CDR3 comprises 16 residues. Germline CDR1 is MNHEY and CDR2 is SVGEGT. The CDR3 reads CASTYEKATLEDTQYF. The CDR3 DNA follows: TGTGCCAGCACCTACGAAAAGGCGACGCTAGAGGATACGCAGTATTTT.

This clonotype was detected only a few times. V is TRBV11-2 and J is TRBJ1-2; 7 nucleotides match TRBD1. Trimming at V came to 1 base and at J to 3 bases, leaving 5 bases not matched to a gene. The germline gives CDR1 SGHAT, CDR2 FQNNGV. The CDR3 runs to 15 residues. This chain's CDR3 is CASSLAPGGYYGYTF. The CDR3 DNA follows: TGTGCCAGCAGCTTAGCGCCAGGGGGATACTATGGCTACACCTTC.

This clonotype was found many times. J is TRBJ2-2 and V is TRBV7-2; D possibly corresponds to TRBD2 (5 bases). The CDR3 length is 13 residues. CDR1 is SGHTA and CDR2 is FQGNSA in the germline V gene. With 5 bases removed from V and 6 bases from J, the gap between germline ends came to 10 bases. CDR3 residues: CASSRPGAGELFF. The CDR3 nucleotides read TGTGCCAGCAGCCGTCCCGGGGCCGGGGAGCTGTTTTTT.

In its sample, this clonotype was seen a few times. The gene calls are TRBV6-1 and TRBJ2-3; no firm D call. The length of the CDR3 is 13 residues. Between the trimmed V and J ends, which lost 2 bases and 2 bases, there was a span of 5 bases. CDR1 and CDR2 from the germline V gene are MNHNS and SASEGT. The CDR3 coding sequence is TGTGCCAGCAGTGAAACAGTCACAGATACGCAGTATTTT. It translates to CASSETVTDTQYF.

The genes are TRBV5-1 and TRBJ2-1, with TRBD2 identical over 15 bases. With 7 bases clipped from V and 8 bases from J, the junction kept 4 bases outside the gene matches. The CDR3 is 14 amino acids. Germline values: CDR1 SGHRS, CDR2 YFSETQ. In nucleotides, the CDR3 is TGCGCCAGCGGAAGGACTAGCGGGAGGGATGAGCAGTTCTTC. It translates to CASGRTSGRDEQFF.

This chain uses TRBV13 with TRBJ1-4, with D maybe TRBD1 (6 bases). Trimming removed 1 base from V and 5 bases from J, with 11 bases in between. CDR3 length equals 15 residues. The germline V gene has CDR1 PRHDT and CDR2 FYEKMQ (reference sequence). The CDR3 DNA sequence: TGTGCCAGCAGCTTAGCCGGGGGCCCGAATGAAAAACTGTTTTTT. It is translated as CASSLAGGPNEKLFF.